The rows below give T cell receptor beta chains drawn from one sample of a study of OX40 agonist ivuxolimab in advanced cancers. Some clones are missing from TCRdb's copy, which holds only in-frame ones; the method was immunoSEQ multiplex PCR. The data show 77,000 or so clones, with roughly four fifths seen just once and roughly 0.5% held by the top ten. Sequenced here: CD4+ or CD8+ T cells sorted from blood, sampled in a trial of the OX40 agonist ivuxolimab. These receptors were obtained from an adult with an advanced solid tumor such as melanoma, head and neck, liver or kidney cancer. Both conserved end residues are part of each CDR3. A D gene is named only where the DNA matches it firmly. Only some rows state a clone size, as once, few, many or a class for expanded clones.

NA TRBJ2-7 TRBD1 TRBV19 CASSIDWTGSQSEQYF TGTGCCAGTAGTATAGACTGGACAGGGTCACAGAGCGAGCAGTACTTC
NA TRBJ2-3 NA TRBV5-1 CASSLQGLRQGDTQYF TGCGCCAGCAGCTTACAGGGCCTTCGTCAGGGAGATACGCAGTATTTT
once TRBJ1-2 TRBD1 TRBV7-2 CASSSETGVGYTF TGTGCCAGCAGCTCAGAAACAGGGGTCGGCTACACCTTC
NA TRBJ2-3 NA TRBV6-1 CAGSGPTDTQYF TGTGCGGGGAGCGGCCCCACAGATACGCAGTATTTT
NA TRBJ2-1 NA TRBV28 CASRGLAYNEQFF TGTGCCAGCAGAGGTCTAGCCTACAATGAGCAGTTCTTC
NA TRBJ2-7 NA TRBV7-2 CASSFGDNSYEQYF TGTGCCAGCAGCTTTGGGGACAATTCCTACGAGCAGTACTTC
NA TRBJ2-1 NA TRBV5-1 CASSLDLGSYNEQFF TGCGCCAGCAGCTTGGACTTGGGCTCCTACAATGAGCAGTTCTTC
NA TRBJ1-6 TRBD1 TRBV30 CACGQGRNSPLHF TGTGCCTGCGGACAGGGTCGGAATTCACCCCTCCACTTT
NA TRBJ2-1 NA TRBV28 CASRAAPTYNEQFF TGTGCCAGCAGGGCAGCCCCCACCTACAATGAGCAGTTCTTC
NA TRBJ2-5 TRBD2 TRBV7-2 CASSFSGGAETQYF TGTGCCAGCAGCTTCAGCGGGGGGGCGGAGACCCAGTACTTC
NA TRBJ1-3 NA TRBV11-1 CASASRGNTIYF TGTGCCAGCGCGTCCAGGGGAAACACCATATATTTT